This T cell receptor beta chain was captured by sequencing in a study of OX40 agonist ivuxolimab in advanced cancers. Context from the whole study: Ivuxolimab was a fully human IgG2 agonistic monoclonal antibody targeting the costimulatory receptor OX40 (CD134). Intravenous ivuxolimab was administered to patients every 2 weeks at six dose levels: 0.01, 0.1, 0.3, 1.5, 3 and 10 mg/kg. A male proportion of 70% to 90% and a mean age of approximately 58 years, ranging from about 23 to 79, were recorded for the dose-escalation cohort. Patients were allowed to have had prior anti-PD-1, anti-PD-L1 or anti-CTLA-4 therapy, and about 40% of the dose-escalation patients had been treated with checkpoint inhibitors. Three dose-escalation patients achieved partial responses, one with hepatocellular carcinoma and two with cutaneous melanoma. Of the approximately 50 dose-escalation patients, hepatocellular carcinoma was present in about 20, melanoma in approximately 15, renal cell carcinoma in 9 and head and neck cancer in 9. The paper covers the monotherapy dose-escalation part of the phase I ivuxolimab trial, which included N = 52 patients. Peripheral TCRbeta sequencing aimed to test whether ivuxolimab altered TCR sequence diversity and caused clonal T-cell expansion.

For sequencing of the TCRbeta CDR3 region, genomic DNA was extracted from the sorted cells. The immunoSEQ Assay was used for sequencing of TCRbeta CDR3 regions. As stored in TCRdb, this immuneACCESS dataset retains in-frame rearrangements with V and J assigned. A fraction of the clones does not appear; measured against another copy, unresolved V genes explain less than half of the discrepancy, and the remainder lacks a known reason. This sample gives 43,000 or so clones in total; roughly 86% of them show up just once. Of the sample, approximately 1% falls within the top ten clones. Overall study results and their limits: In the 0.1-3.0 mg/kg groups, partial responders were among the patients with the lowest normalized peripheral clonal expansion, particularly in CD8+ T cells. The antigen specificity of the clonally expanded peripheral T cells was not determined. On average, CD8+ T cells showed more expanded clones than CD4+ T cells after ivuxolimab. Low levels of normalized T-cell clonal expansion were also seen in some patients who did not respond. Clonal expansion of both CD4+ and CD8+ blood T cells was observed from baseline to week 6 at doses 0.1 to 3.0 mg/kg.

From the cysteine through the phenylalanine, the CDR3 covers 15 amino acids. Just CDR3 DNA is preserved here, 45 bases in frame from base 1. CDR1 and CDR2 are drawn from the germline V gene: SGHTA, FQGNSA. V loses 1 base, J loses 4 bases, and the germline ends lie 11 bases apart. With respect to this clone: Its antigen has not been determined. No clone much larger than this one lies a single base away; base qualities are absent.

The trial excluded patients who had a history of autoimmune disease or were on systemic immunosuppression. Peripheral blood for TCR sequencing was collected from all dose cohorts at baseline, on cycle 4 day 1, and on cycle 7 day 1. Samples were obtained from an open-label, multicenter, first-in-human phase I dose-escalation trial of ivuxolimab. Adults with locally advanced or metastatic head and neck squamous cell, hepatocellular, melanoma or renal cell carcinoma were enrolled in the trial. Before TCR sequencing, CD4+ T cells and CD8+ T cells were sorted from peripheral blood as separate populations.

The sample consisted of CD4+ or CD8+ T cells sorted from blood, taken in a trial of the OX40 agonist ivuxolimab. The source of this sequence is an adult with an advanced solid tumor such as melanoma, head and neck, liver or kidney cancer. Rearrangement joined TRBV7-2 to TRBJ1-3; the D gene cannot be resolved reliably. This receptor has the CDR3 CASSLESGYGNTIYF. The nucleotides are TGTGCCAGCAGCTTAGAGTCTGGGTACGGAAACACCATATATTTT.